These T cell receptor beta chains were read from a single sample in a study of T cells after yellow fever vaccination. Each CDR3 protein is one row after TCRdb ran MiXCR on the 5' RACE reads. The repertoire holds roughly 500,000 distinct CDR3 sequences, 15% to 20% seen once, with roughly an eighth in the top ten. Sequenced material: PBMCs, taken 15 days after the yellow fever booster vaccination. The receptors shown here come from a man in his thirties or forties who received the YFV17D yellow fever vaccine. The CDR3 runs from the conserved cysteine through the conserved F or W. The D gene is left open where the match is weak. Clone sizes are given selectively: once, few, many, or a class where the clone is expanded.

v_gene: TRBV7-2; d_gene: TRBD1; j_gene: TRBJ2-7; abundance: -; CDR3nt: TGTGCCAGCAGCTTAGGACAAAGGGACAGGGGCAACGAGCAGTACTTC; CDR3aa: CASSLGQRDRGNEQYF
v_gene: TRBV6-2/TRBV6-3; d_gene: -; j_gene: TRBJ1-1; abundance: few; CDR3nt: TGTGCCAGCAGCCAAACTACTGGAGCTTTCTTT; CDR3aa: CASSQTTGAFF
v_gene: TRBV3-1; d_gene: -; j_gene: TRBJ2-5; abundance: -; CDR3nt: TGTGCCGCAGGTTGGGAGACCCAGTACTTC; CDR3aa: CAAGWETQYF
v_gene: TRBV27; d_gene: TRBD1; j_gene: TRBJ2-3; abundance: few; CDR3nt: TGTGCCAGCAGGTCAGGGGGCCTTCGCACAGATACGCAGTATTTT; CDR3aa: CASRSGGLRTDTQYF
v_gene: TRBV5-6; d_gene: -; j_gene: TRBJ2-7; abundance: few; CDR3nt: TGTGCCAGCAGCTTTTCAGCGGGCCATCGTGACTACGAGCAGTACTTC; CDR3aa: CASSFSAGHRDYEQYF
v_gene: TRBV20-1; d_gene: TRBD1; j_gene: TRBJ2-1; abundance: few; CDR3nt: TGCAGTGCTAGGGGACAGGGATACAATGAGCAGTTCTTC; CDR3aa: CSARGQGYNEQFF
v_gene: TRBV10-3; d_gene: TRBD1; j_gene: TRBJ1-1; abundance: -; CDR3nt: TGTGCCATCAAGATACAGGGGCACACTGAAGCTTTCTTT; CDR3aa: CAIKIQGHTEAFF
v_gene: TRBV20-1; d_gene: -; j_gene: TRBJ2-5; abundance: -; CDR3nt: TGCAGTGCTAGAAACGAGCTAGAGACCCAGTACTTC; CDR3aa: CSARNELETQYF
v_gene: TRBV5-4; d_gene: TRBD2; j_gene: TRBJ2-3; abundance: -; CDR3nt: TGTGCCAGCAGCACCCGACTAGCGGGGACCACAGATACGCAGTATTTT; CDR3aa: CASSTRLAGTTDTQYF
v_gene: TRBV7-2; d_gene: -; j_gene: TRBJ2-1; abundance: -; CDR3nt: TGTGCCAGCAGCTTTCGTCGGGACCACAATGAGCAGTTCTTC; CDR3aa: CASSFRRDHNEQFF
v_gene: TRBV4-2; d_gene: TRBD2; j_gene: TRBJ2-5; abundance: -; CDR3nt: TGTGCCAGCAGCCAAGATTGGACGGGGGGTGAGACCCAGTACTTC; CDR3aa: CASSQDWTGGETQYF
v_gene: TRBV4-3; d_gene: TRBD2; j_gene: TRBJ2-1; abundance: few; CDR3nt: TGCGCCAGCAGCCAAGATACTAGCGTATACAATGAGCAGTTCTTC; CDR3aa: CASSQDTSVYNEQFF
v_gene: TRBV3-1; d_gene: -; j_gene: TRBJ2-3; abundance: few; CDR3nt: TGTGCCAGCAGCCAACAAGCGGTTTACACAGATACGCAGTATTTT; CDR3aa: CASSQQAVYTDTQYF
v_gene: TRBV20-1; d_gene: TRBD1; j_gene: TRBJ2-5; abundance: few; CDR3nt: TGCAGCGCTACCCCGGGACAGGGGATTGTTGAGACCCAGTACTTC; CDR3aa: CSATPGQGIVETQYF
v_gene: TRBV13; d_gene: -; j_gene: TRBJ2-3; abundance: -; CDR3nt: TGTGCCAGCAGCTTCCGGACAACCACAGATACGCAGTATTTT; CDR3aa: CASSFRTTTDTQYF
v_gene: TRBV20-1; d_gene: TRBD1; j_gene: TRBJ2-1; abundance: -; CDR3nt: TGCAGTGCTAGCGCAGGGGGCCATGAGCAGTTCTTC; CDR3aa: CSASAGGHEQFF
v_gene: TRBV20-1; d_gene: TRBD2; j_gene: TRBJ2-3; abundance: -; CDR3nt: TGCAGTGCTCACGCGGGAGGGCGAGGGTTGGATACGCAGTATTTT; CDR3aa: CSAHAGGRGLDTQYF
v_gene: TRBV15; d_gene: -; j_gene: TRBJ2-1; abundance: few; CDR3nt: TGTGCCACCAGCAGAAAGAGAAAAGAGGGAAATGAGCAGTTCTTC; CDR3aa: CATSRKRKEGNEQFF
v_gene: TRBV7-9; d_gene: -; j_gene: TRBJ2-3; abundance: once; CDR3nt: TGTGCCAGCAGCTTTTTAGCCTCCGGGGCTGATACGCAGTATTTT; CDR3aa: CASSFLASGADTQYF
v_gene: TRBV28; d_gene: -; j_gene: TRBJ2-5; abundance: -; CDR3nt: TGTGCCAGCAGTTTAGGGCTAAAGGGAGAGACCCAGTACTTC; CDR3aa: CASSLGLKGETQYF
v_gene: TRBV27; d_gene: TRBD1; j_gene: TRBJ2-2; abundance: few; CDR3nt: TGTGCCAGCAGTTTTGGGACAGGGGTTACCGGGGAGCTGTTTTTT; CDR3aa: CASSFGTGVTGELFF
v_gene: TRBV3-1; d_gene: -; j_gene: TRBJ2-7; abundance: -; CDR3nt: TGTGCCAGCAGCCCTCAGACAGGAGCCTTCTACGAGCAGTACTTC; CDR3aa: CASSPQTGAFYEQYF
v_gene: TRBV30; d_gene: -; j_gene: TRBJ2-1; abundance: -; CDR3nt: TGCGGCGCAGGTGACAATGAGCAGTTCTTC; CDR3aa: CGAGDNEQFF
v_gene: TRBV28; d_gene: TRBD1; j_gene: TRBJ2-1; abundance: -; CDR3nt: TGTGCCAGCAAAGGACAGGGGAAGGCCTACAATGAGCAGTTCTTC; CDR3aa: CASKGQGKAYNEQFF
v_gene: TRBV5-1; d_gene: -; j_gene: TRBJ2-3; abundance: -; CDR3nt: TGCGCCAGCAGTGACCCGGGGCTCTTCACAGATACGCAGTATTTT; CDR3aa: CASSDPGLFTDTQYF
v_gene: TRBV7-2; d_gene: -; j_gene: TRBJ2-3; abundance: few; CDR3nt: TGTGCCAGCAGCTTCGCGGGCCGCACAGATACGCAGTATTTT; CDR3aa: CASSFAGRTDTQYF
v_gene: TRBV20-1; d_gene: TRBD1; j_gene: TRBJ2-1; abundance: -; CDR3nt: TGCAGTGCTGCTAGGACAGGGGGCTACAATGAGCAGTTCTTC; CDR3aa: CSAARTGGYNEQFF
v_gene: TRBV7-2; d_gene: TRBD2; j_gene: TRBJ2-7; abundance: -; CDR3nt: TGTGCCAGCAGCTTAAGACTAGCGGGAGGGATGCAGTACTTC; CDR3aa: CASSLRLAGGMQYF
v_gene: TRBV10-1; d_gene: TRBD2; j_gene: TRBJ2-1; abundance: few; CDR3nt: TGCGCCAGCAGTCCTAGCGGGATTTCCTACAATGAGCAGTTCTTC; CDR3aa: CASSPSGISYNEQFF
v_gene: TRBV20-1; d_gene: TRBD1; j_gene: TRBJ2-7; abundance: -; CDR3nt: TGCAGTGCCAGTAGACAGGGAGCCGAGCAGTACTTC; CDR3aa: CSASRQGAEQYF
v_gene: TRBV7-2; d_gene: -; j_gene: TRBJ2-1; abundance: -; CDR3nt: TGTGCCAGCAGCCCAGTAGTTTCTCCGTCGGGGAATGAGCAGTTCTTC; CDR3aa: CASSPVVSPSGNEQFF
v_gene: TRBV28; d_gene: TRBD2; j_gene: TRBJ2-3; abundance: many; CDR3nt: TGTGCCAGCAGTTTGCAAAGCGGGAGTGCAGATACGCAGTATTTT; CDR3aa: CASSLQSGSADTQYF